The 24 T cell receptor beta chains in this list originate from one sample, sequenced in a study of blood T cell repertoires in COVID-19. Assay: immunoSEQ multiplex PCR; the TCRdb copy retains only in-frame clones and omits some. Of some 420,000 clones listed, 80% to 90% are singletons. The sample taken for sequencing was PBMCs or T cells enriched from blood (not recorded which). The source of these receptors is a man aged 25-45 years who had recovered from COVID-19.

This clone was detected only a few times. The DNA of the CDR3 is TGTGCCAGCAGCTTAAGGGCGGGAGGTAGGCAAGAGACCCAGTACTTC. Translated, it gives CASSLRAGGRQETQYF. The chain has TRBV7-9 and TRBJ2-5; 8 nucleotides match TRBD2. The CDR3 covers 16 residues. The germline V gene encodes CDR1 SEHNR and CDR2 FQNEAQ (reference sequence). J was trimmed by 2 bases and V by 2 bases; bases with no gene match: 7.

The CDR3 DNA sequence: TGTGCCAGCAGTTACGTGAGAGCGAACACTGAAGCTTTCTTT. Protein: CASSYVRANTEAFF. This rearrangement joins TRBV6-5 to TRBJ1-1; D is unclear. V lost 2 bases to trimming and J lost 1 base, with 8 bases between them. Germline values: CDR1 MNHEY, CDR2 SVGAGI. The CDR3 has 14 amino acids.

This chain's CDR3 is CASSHRGLNNEQFF. For the CDR3, the DNA is TGTGCCAGCAGCCACAGGGGATTGAACAATGAGCAGTTCTTC. The chain couples TRBV11-1 to TRBJ2-1; TRBD1 agrees at 7 bases. Germline V CDR1 and CDR2: SGHAT, FQDESV (reference sequence). The CDR3 loop spans 14 amino acids. Trimming at V came to 5 bases and at J to 5 bases, leaving 6 bases not matched to a gene.

This clone was observed a handful of times. The chain employs TRBV11-2 and TRBJ1-2; weak D call: TRBD1 (5 bases). The CDR3 is made up of 13 amino acids. The germline V and J ends were trimmed by 6 bases and 2 bases, with 10 bases remaining between them. The germline V gene encodes CDR1 SGHAT and CDR2 FQNNGV. In nucleotides, the CDR3 is TGTGCCAGCAGTCGCGACAGAAACTATGGCTACACCTTC. The encoded protein is CASSRDRNYGYTF.

The chain combines TRBV30 with TRBJ2-1, with 7 bases matching TRBD2. CDR1 and CDR2 from the germline V gene are GTSNPN and SVGIG (reference sequence). The CDR3 covers 13 residues. Trimming removed 6 bases from V and 6 bases from J; junction bases left unmatched: 8. CDR3 sequence (DNA): TGTGCCTGTCTTGGACTAGTGGGCAATGAGCAGTTCTTC. Translating it yields CACLGLVGNEQFF.

V and J are TRBV6-5 and TRBJ2-1; a weak D match, TRBD2 (6 bases). From germline, CDR1 is MNHEY and CDR2 SVGAGI. The length of the CDR3 is 14 residues. Trimming took off 7 bases at V and 1 base at J, with 11 bases between the two ends. CDR3 protein: CASMKEGSYNEQFF. DNA for the CDR3: TGTGCCAGCATGAAGGAGGGGTCCTACAATGAGCAGTTCTTC.

This chain links TRBV2 with TRBJ2-5, with 10 bases fitting TRBD2. V lost 7 bases, J lost 5 bases, and 7 bases stayed unmatched. Germline values: CDR1 SNHLY, CDR2 FYNNEI. The CDR3 is made up of 14 amino acids. The CDR3 protein is CASKEREGRETQYF. The CDR3 DNA reads TGTGCCAGCAAGGAGCGGGAGGGCCGGGAGACCCAGTACTTC.

A single count supports this clone. V and J are TRBV28 and TRBJ2-1, with 8 bases that match TRBD2. The CDR3 extends over 14 amino acids. V gave up 6 bases and J gave up 9 bases; unmatched junction bases: 10. The germline V gene encodes CDR1 MDHEN and CDR2 SYDVKM. This CDR3 reads CASSGGVAGAEQFF. Written as DNA, the CDR3 is TGTGCCAGCAGCGGGGGGGTAGCGGGCGCTGAGCAGTTCTTC.

The table lists this clone with a count of one. The chain recombines TRBV7-9 with TRBJ1-1; no reliable D call. This CDR3 region has 13 residues. Germline values: CDR1 SEHNR, CDR2 FQNEAQ (reference sequence). V gave up 5 bases and J gave up 6 bases, with 13 bases separating them. CDR3 DNA sequence: TGTGCCAGCAGCCCCGGGATTTTAGCTGAAGCTTTCTTT. Translated, it gives CASSPGILAEAFF.

The rearrangement joins TRBV3-1 (or the pseudogene TRBV3-2) to TRBJ2-1; the D is unclear. V lost 6 bases to trimming and J lost 0 bases, with 6 bases between them. The CDR3 is 13 residues long. The germline V gene encodes CDR1 LGHDT and CDR2 YNNKEL (reference sequence). The CDR3 bases are TGTGCCAGCAGAGCGAGCTCCTACAATGAGCAGTTCTTC. This codes for CASRASSYNEQFF.

The chain employs TRBV6-4 and TRBJ2-1; 8 bases agree with TRBD1. Germline values: CDR1 MRHNA, CDR2 SNTAGT. CDR3 length: 14 amino acids. Trimming cost V 6 bases and J 6 bases; bases outside gene matches: 7. As DNA, the CDR3 is TGTGCCAGCAGCCCGGGACAGGTGGGCAATGAGCAGTTCTTC. Amino acids: CASSPGQVGNEQFF.

The V gene is TRBV6-5, the J gene TRBJ1-2, with 9 bases aligning to TRBD1. Per the germline V gene, CDR1 is MNHEY and CDR2 is SVGAGI. J was trimmed by 1 base and V by 5 bases; bases with no gene match: 5. CDR3 length equals 15 residues. CDR3 coding DNA: TGTGCCAGCAGTCTATCGACAGGGGGTAACTATGGCTACACCTTC. Residues: CASSLSTGGNYGYTF.

To note about this clone: The identical CDR3 is also encoded by other nucleotide sequences in the sample. This chain joins TRBV4-1 and TRBJ2-7; a weak D match, TRBD1 (6 bases). The V end was cut by 1 base, the J end by 2 bases, with 9 bases between. CDR3 length: 14 residues. The germline V gene encodes CDR1 MGHRA and CDR2 YSYEKL. The CDR3 region has the DNA TGCGCCAGCAGCCAAGGGGCAGGGGCCTACGAGCAGTACTTC. Amino acid sequence: CASSQGAGAYEQYF.

The chain uses TRBV2 and TRBJ2-7; tentatively, D is TRBD1 (5 bases). Germline V CDR1 and CDR2: SNHLY, FYNNEI. Trimming took off 7 bases at V and 5 bases at J, with 15 bases between the two ends. The CDR3 is made up of 13 amino acids. The CDR3 bases are TGTGCCAGCACCGGCCAGGGTTGGGACGAGCAGTACTTC. Translated: CASTGQGWDEQYF.

This chain joins TRBV4-1 and TRBJ1-6, with D perhaps matching TRBD1 (5 bases). Germline V lookup: CDR1 MGHRA, CDR2 YSYEKL. Trimming left V 1 base short and J 15 bases short, with 13 bases between. This CDR3 is 13 amino acids long. In DNA, the CDR3 is TGCGCCAGCAGCCAAGTGGGGGGTACCGGCCTCCACTTT. It codes for CASSQVGGTGLHF.

The J gene is TRBJ2-7, the V gene TRBV11-2; TRBD1 matches at 7 bases. The germline V gene encodes CDR1 SGHAT and CDR2 FQNNGV. Unmatched junction bases numbered 12, after V lost 9 bases and J lost 7 bases. This CDR3 has 13 residues. In nucleotides, the CDR3 is TGTGCCAGTACCTGGACAGGCGAGGGGGAGCAGTACTTC. Its translation is CASTWTGEGEQYF.

V usage is TRBV9 and J usage is TRBJ2-7, with TRBD1 matching 9 bases. Germline loops: CDR1 SGDLS, CDR2 YYNGEE. The junction had 11 bases not matched to a gene; V was cut back by 3 bases and J by 4 bases. This CDR3 spans 16 amino acids. The CDR3 nucleotides are TGTGCCAGCAGCGGAACTAAGGGACAGGGACAATACGAGCAGTACTTC. It yields the protein CASSGTKGQGQYEQYF.

The rearrangement joins TRBV28 to TRBJ1-5; TRBD1 aligns across 9 bases. Germline assignment: CDR1 MDHEN and CDR2 SYDVKM. The length of the CDR3 is 17 residues. The V and J ends lost 1 base and 5 bases, in that order; junction bases with no gene match: 9. The CDR3 DNA reads as TGTGCCAGCAGTTTATCTTCTCCGGGACAGGGTGATCAGCCCCAGCATTTT. Translated, it gives CASSLSSPGQGDQPQHF. Based on the CDR3 plus reference TRBV28 and TRBJ1-5, the full variable domain is DVKVTQSSRYLVKRTGEKVFLECVQDMDHENMFWYRQDPGLGLRLIYFSYDVKMKEKGDIPEGYSVSREKKERFSLILESASTNQTSMYLCASSLSSPGQGDQPQHFGDGTRLSIL.

The rearrangement joins TRBV28 to TRBJ2-2, with TRBD2 matching over 11 bases. V lost 3 bases and J lost 5; bases outside the gene matches: 2. Germline lookup yields CDR1 MDHEN and CDR2 SYDVKM. This CDR3 has 15 amino acids. Here the CDR3 reads CASSFASGRTGELFF. CDR3 nucleotides: TGTGCCAGCAGTTTTGCTAGCGGGAGGACCGGGGAGCTGTTTTTT.

The V and J genes are TRBV7-9 and TRBJ2-5; 7 positions agree with TRBD1. Germline CDR1 SEHNR, CDR2 FQNEAQ (reference sequence). V dropped 4 bases and J dropped 5; count of bases not matched to a gene: 7. The CDR3 length is 14 residues. The DNA of the CDR3 is TGTGCCAGCAGCTCATTTACAGGGGCGGAGACCCAGTACTTC. It is translated as CASSSFTGAETQYF.

The chain joins TRBV4-2 to TRBJ1-2; D perhaps matches TRBD1 (6 bases). This CDR3 has 15 amino acids. Trimming pared 2 bases from V and 4 bases from J, leaving 14 bases between. Germline loops: CDR1 LGHNA, CDR2 YNFKEQ. The CDR3 DNA reads as TGTGCCAGCAGCCAAACCACAGGGACCACCTATGGCTACACCTTC. Protein sequence: CASSQTTGTTYGYTF.

This clone showed up just once. The chain joins TRBV6-1 to TRBJ2-3; D is unclear. The germline V and J ends were trimmed by 2 bases and 2 bases, with 11 bases remaining between them. This CDR3 contains 15 residues. Germline CDR1 MNHNS, CDR2 SASEGT. The CDR3 spells CASSELSTNTDTQYF. CDR3 in DNA: TGTGCCAGCAGTGAACTTTCCACTAACACAGATACGCAGTATTTT.

This chain uses TRBV5-8 with TRBJ2-2; the D gene is possibly TRBD2 (6 bases). The V gene's germline CDR1 is SGHTS and CDR2 YDEGEE. The V gene lost 6 bases and the J gene lost 9 bases, with 15 bases spanning the gap. The CDR3 totals 13 residues. The DNA of the CDR3 is TGTGCCAGCAAAGGTAGCGGAGGCTGGGAGCTGTTTTTT. Its protein is CASKGSGGWELFF.

The chain is built from TRBV5-1 and TRBJ2-1, with D maybe TRBD1 (5 bases). The CDR3 loop spans 16 amino acids. In germline, CDR1 is SGHRS, CDR2 YFSETQ. V lost 0 bases, J lost 10 bases, and 20 bases lay in between. The CDR3, as DNA: TGCGCCAGCAGCTTGGGTACCGTGGGGCTACCTGGCGAGCAGTTCTTC. It translates to CASSLGTVGLPGEQFF.